This T cell receptor beta chain was sequenced during a study of identical twins. Germline V CDR1 and CDR2: SGHVS, FQNEAQ. With 5 bases removed from V and 4 bases from J, the gap between germline ends came to 12 bases. The CDR3 extends over 14 amino acids. TCRdb re-called the 5' RACE reads through MiXCR, storing one row per CDR3 protein. Among roughly 500,000 distinct CDR3 sequences listed, roughly a fifth were seen once. The sample was also linked to a second study, of T cells expressing NK-cell markers.

The source material was CD4+ T cells sorted from blood. The chain uses TRBV7-8 and TRBJ1-5; D is unresolved. The receptor was derived from a young woman in good health. For the CDR3, the DNA is TGTGCCAGCAGCCCAGCCCCCTTGAATCAGCCCCAGCATTTT. It codes for CASSPAPLNQPQHF.